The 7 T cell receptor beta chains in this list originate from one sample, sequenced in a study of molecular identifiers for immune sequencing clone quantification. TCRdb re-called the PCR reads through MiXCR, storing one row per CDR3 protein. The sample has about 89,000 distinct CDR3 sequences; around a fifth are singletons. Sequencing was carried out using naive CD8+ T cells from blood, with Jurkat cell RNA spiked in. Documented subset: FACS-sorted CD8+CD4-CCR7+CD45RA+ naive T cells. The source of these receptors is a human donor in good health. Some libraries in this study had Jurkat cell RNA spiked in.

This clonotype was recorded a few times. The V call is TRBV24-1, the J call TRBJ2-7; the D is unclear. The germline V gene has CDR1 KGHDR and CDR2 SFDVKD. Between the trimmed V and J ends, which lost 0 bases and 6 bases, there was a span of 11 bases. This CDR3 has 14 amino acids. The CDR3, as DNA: TGTGCCACCAGTGATTTGTCTTCTGGTGGCGAGCAGTACTTC. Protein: CATSDLSSGGEQYF.

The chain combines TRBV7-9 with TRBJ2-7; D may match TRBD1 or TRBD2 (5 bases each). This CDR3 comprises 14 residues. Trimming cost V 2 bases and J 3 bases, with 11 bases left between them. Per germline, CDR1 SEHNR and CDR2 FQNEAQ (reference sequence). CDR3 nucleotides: TGTGCCAGCAGCTTAAGGGACGGACTCTACGAGCAGTACTTC. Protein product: CASSLRDGLYEQYF. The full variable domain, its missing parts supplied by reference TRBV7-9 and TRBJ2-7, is DTGVSQNPRHKITKRGQNVTFRCDPISEHNRLYWYRQTLGQGPEFLTYFQNEAQLEKSRLLSDRFSAERPKGSFSTLEIQRTEQGDSAMYLCASSLRDGLYEQYFGPGTRLTVT.

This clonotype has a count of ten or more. CDR3 DNA: TGTGCCAGCGGTTCCGATAGCTCCTACGAGCAGTACTTC. Translated: CASGSDSSYEQYF. The rearrangement links TRBV28 to TRBJ2-7; D uncertain. The V end was cut by 8 bases, the J end by 0 bases, with 11 bases between. The CDR3 has 13 amino acids. In germline, CDR1 is MDHEN, CDR2 SYDVKM.

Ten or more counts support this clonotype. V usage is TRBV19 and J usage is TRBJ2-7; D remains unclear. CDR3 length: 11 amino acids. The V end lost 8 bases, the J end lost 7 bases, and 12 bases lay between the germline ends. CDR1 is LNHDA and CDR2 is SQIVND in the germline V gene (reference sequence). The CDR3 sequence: CASGWGEEQYF. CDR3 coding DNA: TGTGCCAGTGGTTGGGGTGAGGAGCAGTACTTC.

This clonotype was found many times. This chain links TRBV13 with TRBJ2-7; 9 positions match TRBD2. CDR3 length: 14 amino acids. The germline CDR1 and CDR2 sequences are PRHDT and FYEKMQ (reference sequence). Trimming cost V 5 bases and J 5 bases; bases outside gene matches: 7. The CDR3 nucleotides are TGTGCCAGCAGCGCCTTAGCGGGAGACCACGAGCAGTACTTC. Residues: CASSALAGDHEQYF.

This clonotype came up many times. The CDR3 is CASSVSRGLTYEQYF. For the CDR3, the DNA is TGTGCCAGCAGTGTTAGCAGGGGGTTGACCTACGAGCAGTACTTC. The chain has TRBV2 and TRBJ2-7; 7 bases match TRBD1. The trim removed 4 bases at V and 2 bases at J, leaving 8 bases unmatched. Germline lookup yields CDR1 SNHLY and CDR2 FYNNEI. The CDR3 runs 15 residues.

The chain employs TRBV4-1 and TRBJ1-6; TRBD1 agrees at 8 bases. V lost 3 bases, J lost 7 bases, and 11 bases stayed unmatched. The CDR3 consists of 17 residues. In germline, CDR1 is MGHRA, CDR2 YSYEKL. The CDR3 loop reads CASSHPTGAGLNSPLHF. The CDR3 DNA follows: TGCGCCAGCAGCCACCCGACAGGGGCTGGTTTAAATTCACCCCTCCACTTT.